This TCR beta chain was profiled in a study of blood T cell repertoires in COVID-19 (dated by TCRdb to about 2020). Notes on the research overall: Samples from collaborators originated in the United States, Italy and Spain and spanned both the acute and convalescent phases of COVID-19. The prospective study material was composed of cDNA or gDNA derived from T cells, B-cell-depleted T cells, or PBMCs. Subjects who had been exposed to COVID-19, were actively infected with it, or had recovered from it provided the deeply sampled blood TCRbeta repertoires that made up the dataset. A freely available public database, intended as a resource for researchers studying the immune response to SARS-CoV-2, is where the repertoires were released. The samples were drawn from two sources: the first 160 participants of the ongoing ImmuneRACE study, and 1,000 to 1,500 subjects contributed by 6 global collaborators. Nearly every sample came with metadata listing a de-identified subject ID, COVID-19 status, age in years and sex. HLA class I and class II types, where available, came from metadata supplied by the sample provider rather than from assay-based typing.

Whole blood was collected in K2EDTA tubes by collaborating institutions according to the institutions' own protocols. Collaborator samples were shipped for TCRbeta analysis as frozen whole blood, isolated PBMCs, or DNA extracted from either sample type. The study at large found these results: The quantity of clinical and demographic metadata differed by source and by participant and was supplied without curation.

The cysteine opens and the phenylalanine closes a CDR3 of 16 amino acids. Left in the record is the CDR3 DNA by itself, 48 bases read in frame from the first base. V and J are truncated by 3 bases and 2 bases respectively, leaving an intervening sequence of 14 bases. For CDR1 and CDR2, the germline V gene lists LGHNA and YSLEER. TCRbeta CDR3 regions were amplified from genomic DNA using the immunoSEQ Assay, a bias-controlled multiplex PCR. The authors' analysis ran thus. Within the assay, amplification of reference gene primers was used to estimate how many nucleated cells each sample contained. Sequence reads were collapsed and filtered to measure the absolute abundance of every unique TCRbeta CDR3 rearrangement. For each sample, productive Simpson clonality was calculated by taking the square root of Simpson's diversity index across productive rearrangements. The source is immuneACCESS, and TCRdb retained only in-frame sequences with V and J called. Part of the clones is not carried over; for the studies checked, unresolved V genes explain less than half of this, and the remainder is unexplained. The V and J calls and the clone size are those of that table, but D and trimming were determined from the DNA. The sample table lists some 74,000 clones, 80% to 90% of them with a count of one. Around 4.8% of the sample is taken by the ten largest.

As to this clone: Its antigen is still unknown. The sample holds no much larger clone one base away, and base qualities are not on file.

In this chain, TRBV4-3 is recombined with TRBJ2-4; matching of 5 bases hints at TRBD2 as the D gene. The sequencing sample was made of peripheral blood. The TCR comes from a woman over 75 with active or convalescent COVID-19. The DNA sequence follows: TGCGCCAGCAGCCACGAACAGTTCGGGACCAAAAACATTCAGTACTTC. It translates to CASSHEQFGTKNIQYF.